This TCR beta chain was captured by sequencing in a study of cytomegalovirus exposure and HLA in healthy donors (dated by TCRdb to between 2016 and 2019). Context from the whole study: According to an earlier analysis of a few hundred of the donors, roughly 180 million T cells yielded some 110 million unique TCR beta sequences and about 300 Gb of sequence data. Every discovery cohort repertoire had been produced on one sequencing platform. Approximately 310 gigabases of sequencing data and 78 million or so unique TCR sequences were included in an early release covering roughly 700 HLA-typed donors. Donor age, sex, ethnicity and CMV serostatus were compiled together with the repertoire data. Among about 390 genotyped donors of the cohort, an average of around 240,000 unique TCR beta nucleotide sequences were sequenced per donor, around a sixth of them non-productive. Because of strong linkage in the cohort, roughly five DR-DQ haplotypes were treated as single units for association and clustering. The T cell repertoires of under 750 subjects were profiled by immunosequencing and related to cytomegalovirus serostatus. In a later analysis, previously published TCR beta repertoires from several hundred donors were re-analyzed and high-resolution HLA genotyping was added so that TCR occurrence patterns could be studied. Rather than drawing on any new phenotypic data, the later analysis identified candidate immune exposures from TCR beta sequences and the way those sequences occurred across donors. A separate validation cohort of 100 to 150 different subjects was used in addition to the roughly 700-subject first cohort. To decide whether each TCR beta V gene segment behaved as functional or pseudogenic, an earlier analysis of approximately 620 of the donors relied on high-throughput TCR beta sequencing. A later genetic analysis used genome-wide SNP genotypes for about 65% of the 666 donors, treating that subset as a discovery cohort. HLA typing included class I and class II loci at four-digit resolution. To predict cytomegalovirus infection status, the study brought together high-throughput TCR immunosequencing, statistical association of individual TCRs with disease status, and machine learning. Of the 300 to 500 genotyped donors, over 80% were placed in the genetic ancestry cluster associated with self-reported Caucasian donors. The number of donors typed differed by locus, with about 629-630 for A, B, C, DRB1 and DQB1, approximately 500 for DQA1, 600 to 610 for DPA1, and around 430 for DPB1. The study aimed to test whether cataloging public T cell receptors could reveal signatures of past pathogen exposure.

The cohort consisted of 666 healthy bone marrow donors. At the time of sampling, all cohort members were nominally healthy, though unrecorded immune exposures were likely present. The donor tested CMV seropositive, placing the donor among the roughly 300 seropositive members of the cohort. A peripheral blood sample was collected from each donor, and TCR beta sequencing was performed on peripheral blood mononuclear cells. Genomic DNA extraction from the blood cell samples was performed with the Qiagen DNeasy Blood Extraction Kit. Findings and caveats that apply to the study as a whole: In a later analysis, HLA-associated TCR beta chains showed more clonal expansion and lower generation probabilities than non-associated chains that were equally common. Immune exposure information for the cohort was limited to CMV serostatus. A total of 150 or so TCR beta chains were listed by the study as associated with cytomegalovirus. A group of highly shared sequence variants was considered likely to be a technical artifact of the sequencing pipeline. HLA typing was unavailable for some donors at each locus, so association tests used only the typed subset. In both the original and validation cohorts, the classifier was reported to diagnose cytomegalovirus status with high specificity and sensitivity. The authors suggested that the approach could potentially be generalized to other disease states and immunological phenotypes. In a later analysis, the rate of TCR association differed among HLA loci, with DRB1 alleles having the most associated TCRs and HLA-C alleles having the fewest. Most TCR sequences were seen in very few donors, while some public TCRs were found in many individuals. Broadly in line with IMGT annotations, most TCR beta V segments showed up in productive rearrangements about 87% or about 30% of the time in an earlier analysis of 587 of the donors. When HLA alleles, especially DR and DQ, strongly co-occurred, attributing TCR associations to individual alleles was difficult. A later genetic analysis associated a missense DCLRE1C variant with V-gene and J-gene trimming of TCR beta chains, and an independent cohort replicated the association. Specific HLA alleles were associated with about 17,000 TCR beta sequences at a false discovery rate of 0.05 in a later analysis. A further reported finding was that TCR beta sequences accurately predicted the HLA-A and HLA-B alleles for most subjects in the first cohort. Sequencing depth was assumed to be roughly uniform across donors in the presence/absence analyses, though that assumption may not hold. Compared with the roughly 600-donor mean, donors in an Asian-associated ancestry cluster had fewer N-insertions in productive TCRs, according to a later genetic analysis. Roughly 17 rarely observed V segments, including chromosome 9 orphons, were excluded from the earlier analysis of just under 600 of the donors because counts were too low. A few of the identified cytomegalovirus-associated TCR beta chains were confirmed in vitro to be specific for cytomegalovirus antigens. In a later analysis, several top co-occurrence clusters were reported to appear linked to parvovirus B19, influenza, CMV and Epstein-Barr virus. Linkage disequilibrium might explain the correlated functional status among segregating V segments, but an unknown experimental factor could not be ruled out. In a later analysis, most CMV-associated TCR beta chains were found to appear HLA-restricted, with HLA associations seemingly driven largely by CMV exposure. In this cohort, only TCR beta chains were sequenced, and detectable features were limited by the absence of alpha or paired-chain data.

Library construction relied on the immunoSEQ multiplex PCR assay. For the multiplex PCR, a mixture combining 60 forward primers for TCR Vbeta segments and 13 reverse primers for TCR Jbeta segments was used. A multiplex PCR assay on genomic DNA amplified the CDR3 region of rearranged TCR beta genes. The Illumina HiSeq System was used to sequence the amplified TCR beta libraries as 87-base-pair reads. The study's processing was this. A later analysis tallied around 82 million unique TCR beta chains across the 600 to 700 repertoires, and around 12 million of those chains were shared by two or more donors. Raw reads were error-corrected and collapsed into unique sequences by a nearest-neighbor algorithm in which closely related sequences were merged to remove PCR and sequencing errors. CDR3 sequences were aligned to IMGT reference sequences to assign V, D and J gene segments. Each retained sequence needed at least a six-nucleotide match to both a V gene segment and a J gene segment. Rearrangements were classified as productive when the CDR3 lacked stop codons and remained in frame with V and J, and all other rearrangements were classified as non-productive. Following IMGT convention, CDR3 was defined as the stretch from the second conserved V-encoded cysteine to the conserved J-encoded phenylalanine. Sequences without an unambiguous match to a single V gene segment were excluded from the earlier analysis of over 500 of the donors. In an earlier analysis of 587 of the donors, V segments were called functional above 56.7% productive rearrangements and were called segregating when the between-donor standard deviation exceeded 5%. To diagnose cytomegalovirus status from the catalog of TCR beta chain sequences, a statistical classification framework was built. A later analysis assigned V and J genes by comparing TCR nucleotide sequences with IMGT/GENE-DB human TR gene sequences. Using the TCRdist pipeline, a later analysis assigned CDR3 sequences along with most-parsimonious VDJ recombination scenarios. In a later analysis, each TCR beta chain was defined by its CDR3 amino acid sequence together with its V-gene family, and reads lacking a unique V-gene family were excluded. As a way to deal with suspected cross-contamination and a sequencing artifact, a later analysis dropped hundreds of nucleotide sequences that were highly shared and had low generation probability. For each public chain, a later analysis derived a clonal expansion index from normalized ranks of inferred template counts within each repertoire. In a later analysis, generation probabilities were computed using a VDJ recombination model fitted to out-of-frame rearrangements, and the results were checked against IGoR. In a later analysis, hypergeometric tests were used to score TCR-TCR, TCR-HLA and TCR-CMV co-occurrence, with a repertoire-size bias correction applied to TCR pairs. To estimate false discovery rates, a later analysis permuted the HLA or CMV assignments 20 times. In a later analysis, co-occurring TCRs were grouped using DBSCAN, and TCRdist sequence similarity was added for clustering within HLA-allele-positive subsets. For co-occurrence clustering, repertoires with fewer than 30,000 or more than 120,000 public chains were excluded, along with several repertoires with anomalous nucleotide sharing. TCRdb limited this immuneACCESS table to in-frame rearrangements with V and J called. A share of clones is missing; checked studies link under half to unresolved V genes, and the rest is unexplained. V, J and clone size were drawn from that table, and D and trimming were deduced from the DNA. A total of about 300,000 clones appear in this sample, 70% to 90% of them only once. The ten largest clones represent 3.5% to 4% of the sample.

With respect to this clone: Its antigen has not been determined. No much larger clonotype is one base removed from it; base qualities were not supplied.

Material: PBMCs. The sequence was obtained from a man aged 40-49 years in good health and CMV-seropositive.

CDR3 reads: CASNPVTGADTQYF. The DNA sequence is TGTGCCAGCAACCCAGTCACGGGGGCAGATACGCAGTATTTT. The sequence is built from TRBV28 and TRBJ2-3; TRBD2 is possibly the D segment (6 matching bases). From the germline V gene, CDR1 is MDHEN and CDR2 is SYDVKM. Relative to germline, V is 7 bases shorter and J is 4 bases shorter, with 15 bases between their ends. Measured from the cysteine to the phenylalanine, the CDR3 is 14 residues long. CDR3 DNA only is kept here, 42 bases in frame from base 1.